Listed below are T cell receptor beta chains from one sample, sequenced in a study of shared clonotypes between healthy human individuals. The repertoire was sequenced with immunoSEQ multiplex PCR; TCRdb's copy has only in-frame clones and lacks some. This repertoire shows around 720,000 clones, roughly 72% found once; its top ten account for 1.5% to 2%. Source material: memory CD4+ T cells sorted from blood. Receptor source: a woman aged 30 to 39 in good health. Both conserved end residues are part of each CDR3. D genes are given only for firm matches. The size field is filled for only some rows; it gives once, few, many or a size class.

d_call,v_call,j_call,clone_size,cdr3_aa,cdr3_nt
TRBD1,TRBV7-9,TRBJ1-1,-,CASSRDEMTGVIPF,TGTGCCAGCAGCAGAGATGAGATGACAGGGGTAATTCCTTTT
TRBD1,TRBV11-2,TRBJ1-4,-,CASRRPGQTNEKLFF,TGTGCCAGCAGGCGGCCGGGACAGACTAATGAAAAACTGTTTTTT
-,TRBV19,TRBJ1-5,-,CASSLQGYQPQHF,TGTGCCAGTAGTCTCCAGGGGTATCAGCCCCAGCATTTT
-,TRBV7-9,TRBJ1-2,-,CASGGYGYGYTF,TGTGCCAGCGGGGGTTATGGCTATGGCTACACCTTC
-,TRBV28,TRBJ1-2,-,CASSLMGTNGYTF,TGTGCCAGTAGTTTAATGGGGACGAATGGCTACACCTTC
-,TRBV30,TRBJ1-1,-,CAWSALGNTEAFF,TGTGCCTGGAGTGCTCTGGGGAACACTGAAGCTTTCTTT
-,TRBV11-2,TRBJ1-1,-,CASSALSGQGTEAFF,TGTGCCAGCAGCGCTTTGTCAGGGCAGGGCACTGAAGCTTTCTTT
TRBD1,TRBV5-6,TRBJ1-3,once,CASSLRGAGGENTIYF,TGTGCCAGCAGCTTACGTGGTGCAGGGGGCGAAAACACCATATATTTT
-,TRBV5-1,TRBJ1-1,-,CASRIERNTEAFF,TGCGCCAGCAGGATTGAGCGGAACACTGAAGCTTTCTTT
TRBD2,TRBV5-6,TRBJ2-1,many,CASSLAVLAAYNEQFF,TGTGCCAGCAGCTTGGCGGTGCTAGCGGCCTACAATGAGCAGTTCTTC
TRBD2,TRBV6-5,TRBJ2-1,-,CASRPRTSGSEFF,TGTGCCAGCAGACCCCGGACTAGCGGGAGTGAGTTCTTC
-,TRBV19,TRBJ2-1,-,CATQRGVPYNEQFF,TGTGCCACCCAGAGGGGTGTCCCCTACAATGAGCAGTTCTTC
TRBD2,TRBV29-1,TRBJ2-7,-,CSVAMREEPYEQYF,TGCAGCGTTGCAATGCGGGAGGAACCCTACGAGCAGTACTTC